This TCR beta chain was captured in a study of shared clonotypes between healthy human individuals. This clone has just a few counts. Its antigen is currently unknown. General observations from the study: Relative to memory subsets, naive subsets generally showed larger estimated richness.

The CDR3 covers 15 residues. V lost 7 bases and J 0 bases, leaving 16 bases between the germline ends. CDR1 is SGHRS and CDR2 is YFSETQ in the germline V gene. Repertoires were generated with immunoSEQ multiplex PCR, while TCRdb's copy carries only in-frame clones and drops some. The sample shows approximately 100,000 clones, over 65% of them seen only once. The V gene is TRBV5-1, the J gene TRBJ1-2, with no clear D. The receptor's source is a woman aged 25 to 39 in good health. Sequenced sample: memory CD8+ T cells sorted from blood. The subset denotes: CD45RO+ cells pooled with CCR7-negative TemRA cells. The CDR3 reads CASGHLPASNYGYTF. The CDR3 coding sequence is TGCGCCAGCGGGCACCTCCCCGCCTCTAACTATGGCTACACCTTC.